The present entry profiles one T cell receptor (beta chain) with its context. Its specificity is unknown. These data are taken from a study of T cells in localized non-small cell lung cancer. The study's findings and limits: Longer overall survival accompanied higher blood T cell density. Sequence data derive from only one tumor region, so heterogeneity remains possible. Uninvolved nearby lung showed the greatest T cell clonality, exceeding that found in tumor. Out of the top 100 tumor clones, a median about 58 were seen in adjacent lung.

This CDR3 has 13 amino acids. Germline loops: CDR1 GTSNPN, CDR2 SVGIG (reference sequence). Only in-frame clones appear in the TCRdb table, and some are missing; sequencing was by immunoSEQ multiplex PCR. The sample has roughly 70,000 clones; roughly nine tenths are singletons. The J gene is TRBJ2-5, the V gene TRBV30; D possibly corresponds to TRBD1 (5 bases). The end of the DNA fits TRBJ2-7 better, so the J call may be wrong. The receptor was derived from a male donor aged 60 or over with stage III squamous cell lung carcinoma. The sequencing used peripheral blood, collected before any cancer treatment. The CDR3 sequence is CAWSGDSFHEQYF. The CDR3 DNA follows: TGTGCCTGGAGTGGTGACAGTTTCCACGAGCAGTACTTC.